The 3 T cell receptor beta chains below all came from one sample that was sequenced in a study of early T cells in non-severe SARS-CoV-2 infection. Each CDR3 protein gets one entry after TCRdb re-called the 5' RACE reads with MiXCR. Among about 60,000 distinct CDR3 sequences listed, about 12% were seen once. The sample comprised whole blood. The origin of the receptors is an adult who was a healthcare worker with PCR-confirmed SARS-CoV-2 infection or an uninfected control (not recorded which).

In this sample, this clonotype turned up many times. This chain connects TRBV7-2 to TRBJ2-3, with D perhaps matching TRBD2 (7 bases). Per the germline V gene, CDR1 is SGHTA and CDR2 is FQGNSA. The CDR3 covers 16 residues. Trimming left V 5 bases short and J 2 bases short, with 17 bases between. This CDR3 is CASSVLGGVPTDTQYF. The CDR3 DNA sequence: TGTGCCAGCAGCGTCCTAGGGGGGGTACCCACAGATACGCAGTATTTT.

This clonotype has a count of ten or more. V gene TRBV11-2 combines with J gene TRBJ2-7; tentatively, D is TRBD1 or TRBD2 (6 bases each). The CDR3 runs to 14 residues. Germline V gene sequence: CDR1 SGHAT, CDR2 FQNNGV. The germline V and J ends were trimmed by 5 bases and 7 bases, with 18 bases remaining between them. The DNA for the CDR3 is TGTGCCAGCAGCCCTAGCGTGGTAGGGGGAGAGCAGTACTTC. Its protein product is CASSPSVVGGEQYF.

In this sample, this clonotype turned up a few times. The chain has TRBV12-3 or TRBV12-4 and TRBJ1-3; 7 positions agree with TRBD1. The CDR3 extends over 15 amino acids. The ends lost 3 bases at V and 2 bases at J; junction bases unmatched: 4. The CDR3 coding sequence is TGTGCCAGCAGTTTCTGGACAGGAACTGGAAACACCATATATTTT. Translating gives CASSFWTGTGNTIYF.